This T cell receptor beta chain was obtained from a study of chemoradiotherapy in HPV16-positive cancers. Study-level findings and limits: Non-HPV-specific T cells did not expand in tumors during treatment, whereas candidate HPV-specific clones and E7-related motifs did.

CDR3 length equals 14 residues. V gave up 3 bases and J gave up 7 bases, with 10 bases separating them. CDR1 and CDR2 from the germline V gene are MNHEY and SMNVEV (reference sequence). Comment on this clone: Its antigen is currently unknown.

TCRdb's copy holds only in-frame clones and misses some; the assay was immunoSEQ multiplex PCR. The sample contains some 3,100 clones, 85% of which appear only once. This sample comprised blood, obtained from a patient who underwent chemoradiotherapy. V is TRBV27 and J is TRBJ1-6; D remains ambiguous. This clonotype originated in a human donor with HPV-associated anogenital cancer. The CDR3 reads CASSFGVGNSPLHF. The CDR3 DNA reads TGTGCCAGCAGTTTCGGGGTGGGCAATTCACCCCTCCACTTT.